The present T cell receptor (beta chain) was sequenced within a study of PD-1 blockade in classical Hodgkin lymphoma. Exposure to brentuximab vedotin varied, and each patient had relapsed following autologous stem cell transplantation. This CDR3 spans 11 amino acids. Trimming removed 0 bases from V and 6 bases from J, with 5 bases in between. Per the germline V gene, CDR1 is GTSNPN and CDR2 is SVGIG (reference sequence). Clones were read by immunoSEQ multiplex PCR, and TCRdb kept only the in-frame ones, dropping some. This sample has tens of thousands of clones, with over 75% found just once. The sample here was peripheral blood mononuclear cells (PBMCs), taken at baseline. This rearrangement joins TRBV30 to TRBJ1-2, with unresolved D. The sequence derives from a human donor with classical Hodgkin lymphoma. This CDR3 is CAWSVLDGYTF. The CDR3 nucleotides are TGTGCCTGGAGTGTTCTGGATGGCTACACCTTC.